This TCR beta chain stems from a study of shared clonotypes between healthy human individuals. General observations from the study: Clonotype sharing among the donors was expected to vary with sequencing depth. Naive CD4 clonotypes overlapped across a handful of donors at roughly 5%.

Generated by immunoSEQ multiplex PCR, the TCRdb table keeps only in-frame clones and is missing some. The sample lists some 650,000 clones; more than 95% were seen once. CDR3 length: 15 residues. Germline-derived CDR1 and CDR2 are SGHAT and FQNNGV. Trimming took 3 bases from V and 8 from J; bases not matched to a gene: 7. About this clone itself: Its antigen is currently unknown.

J is TRBJ1-4 and V is TRBV11-2, with 9 nucleotides matching TRBD1. The TCR originated in a woman aged 25-40 years in good health. Sequencing was carried out using naive CD4+ T cells sorted from blood. Subset given: CD45RA+ positively selected. The CDR3 DNA reads as TGTGCCAGCAGCTTCGGGACAGGGTCAGGAGAAAAACTGTTTTTT. Its translation: CASSFGTGSGEKLFF.